These T cell receptor beta chains were read from a single sample in a study of untreated major depressive disorder. The assay was immunoSEQ multiplex PCR, and TCRdb's table has in-frame clones only and misses some. The data show under 15,000 clones, nearly 95% seen once. Material for sequencing was CD4+ T cells from PBMCs. The receptors derive from a man between 25 and 39 years old with major depressive disorder. Each CDR3 is given with its conserved first and last residue. A D gene is named only where the DNA matches it firmly. For some rows the clone size is stated as once, few or many, or as a class when expanded; others skip it.

-	TRBV2	TRBJ2-7	TRBD1	TGTGCCACTTTCCGGGACAGGGCAGGCGAGCAGTACTTC	CATFRDRAGEQYF
-	TRBV6-1	TRBJ1-2	-	TGTGCCAGCAGTGCTCAATTAGGGGGAAACTATGGCTACACCTTC	CASSAQLGGNYGYTF
once	TRBV7-9	TRBJ1-1	TRBD1	TGTGCCAGCAGCGCCAACACAGGGGCGAACACTGAAGCTTTCTTT	CASSANTGANTEAFF
-	TRBV30	TRBJ1-6	TRBD1	TGTGCCTGGGGACTCCAGGGGGCGGGAGGTGGTAATTCACCCCTCCACTTT	CAWGLQGAGGGNSPLHF
-	TRBV11-2	TRBJ2-7	-	TGTGCCAGCAGCTTTACTAGCCCCCACGAGCAGTACTTC	CASSFTSPHEQYF
-	TRBV4-1	TRBJ1-5	TRBD1	TGCGCCAGCAGCCAAGTGGGGACAGGGGGGCGCAATCAGCCCCAGCATTTT	CASSQVGTGGRNQPQHF
-	TRBV5-4	TRBJ2-3	TRBD2	TGTGCCAGCAGCGCCGTACTAGCGGGGCCGGGGAATACGCAGTATTTT	CASSAVLAGPGNTQYF
-	TRBV5-1	TRBJ2-7	TRBD2	TGCGCCAGCAGCCCCCGACCGACTAGCGGGGGGGCCGATCCCTACGAGCAGTACTTC	CASSPRPTSGGADPYEQYF
-	TRBV6-5	TRBJ1-2	-	TGTGCCAGCAGTTACCTAGTCGCGGATAACTATGGCTACACCTTC	CASSYLVADNYGYTF
-	TRBV18	TRBJ1-1	-	TGTGCCAGCTCGGGTGGACGGAGGAACACTGAAGCTTTCTTT	CASSGGRRNTEAFF
-	TRBV7-9	TRBJ1-2	-	TGTGCCAGCAGCTTAGCTGGGGGTCCTAACTATGGCTACACCTTC	CASSLAGGPNYGYTF
-	TRBV2	TRBJ2-7	-	TGTGCCAGCAGTAATGCCCTGTGGGGAGGCGAGCAGTACTTC	CASSNALWGGEQYF
-	TRBV5-6	TRBJ2-3	-	TGTGCCAGCAGCTACCGGGACTCAGGCTTGGGTACGCAGTATTTT	CASSYRDSGLGTQYF
-	TRBV27	TRBJ1-2	TRBD1	TGTGCCAGCAGGCCAACGACAGGGATCGGCTATGGCTACACCTTC	CASRPTTGIGYGYTF
few	TRBV29-1	TRBJ2-5	TRBD2	TGCAGCGCCCCTGTCGGGGGGTACCAAGAGACCCAGTACTTC	CSAPVGGYQETQYF
-	TRBV7-3	TRBJ1-2	-	TGTGCCAGCAGCTTAAGGGGACACGATGGCTACACCTTC	CASSLRGHDGYTF
-	TRBV6-1	TRBJ2-3	-	TGTGCCAGCAGTGACCCGGGGACGGGCACAGATACGCAGTATTTT	CASSDPGTGTDTQYF
once	TRBV4-1	TRBJ2-1	-	TGCGCCAGCAGCCCTGGGCTGCGAAATTGGGTTGGCAATGAGCAGTTCTTC	CASSPGLRNWVGNEQFF
-	TRBV7-9	TRBJ1-5	-	TGTGCCAGCAGCTTAGAAGGAATAGGGCAGCCCCAGCATTTT	CASSLEGIGQPQHF
-	TRBV30	TRBJ2-3	TRBD2	TGTGCCTGGAGCGGGGGGACAGATACGCAGTATTTT	CAWSGGTDTQYF
-	TRBV27	TRBJ2-6	-	TGTGCCAGCAGTCCGCCCGGGACGAAACCGCTCTCTGGGGCCAACGTCCTGACTTTC	CASSPPGTKPLSGANVLTF
-	TRBV5-4	TRBJ2-6	TRBD2	TGTGCCAGCAGCTTGCCCGGACTAGCGGGGACTGGGGCCAACGTCCTGACTTTC	CASSLPGLAGTGANVLTF
-	TRBV5-6	TRBJ2-7	TRBD2	TGTGCCAGCAGGTGGGGACTAGCGGGGGGTCCCTACGAGCAGTACTTC	CASRWGLAGGPYEQYF
-	TRBV6-1	TRBJ1-2	TRBD1	TGTGCCAGCAGTGACCATCCGGGACAGGGCAATGGCTACACCTTC	CASSDHPGQGNGYTF
once	TRBV28	TRBJ2-5	-	TGTGCCAGCAGTTCGCGCCGACAGGTCCAAGAGACCCAGTACTTC	CASSSRRQVQETQYF
-	TRBV15	TRBJ2-7	-	TGTGCCACCAGCAGAGAACTCGTCGGATTTGATTACGAGCAGTACTTC	CATSRELVGFDYEQYF
-	TRBV27	TRBJ2-2	TRBD2	TGTGCCACATCCCCCTCCCTAGCGGATACCGGGGAGCTGTTTTTT	CATSPSLADTGELFF
-	TRBV7-8	TRBJ2-5	TRBD2	TGTGCCAGCAGCCCCGGACTAGCGGAAGAGACCCAGTACTTC	CASSPGLAEETQYF
-	TRBV10-1	TRBJ2-1	-	TGCGCCAGCAGAGACGACTCGGGTGAGCAGTTCTTC	CASRDDSGEQFF
-	TRBV4-1	TRBJ1-3	-	TGCGCCAGCAGCCAGCTTATCTCTGGAAACACCATATATTTT	CASSQLISGNTIYF
once	TRBV20-1	TRBJ1-2	-	TGCAGTGCTAGTCAGGGAAGTGGCTACACCTTC	CSASQGSGYTF
-	TRBV5-1	TRBJ2-5	-	TGCGCCAGCAGCTCGGGGGCCCAGCGGGAGACCCAGTACTTC	CASSSGAQRETQYF
-	TRBV9	TRBJ2-7	-	TGTGCCAGCAGCTCAAGAAGGAGTTCCTACGAGCAGTACTTC	CASSSRRSSYEQYF
once	TRBV7-8	TRBJ2-6	-	TGTGCCAGCAGCTTTGTACCCTCCCAAGCAGCTGGGGCCAACGTCCTGACTTTC	CASSFVPSQAAGANVLTF
-	TRBV5-1	TRBJ2-2	TRBD2	TGCGCCAGCAGACTAGCGGGGGATTTTCTAAACGGGGAGCTGTTTTTT	CASRLAGDFLNGELFF
-	TRBV11-3	TRBJ2-1	-	TGTGCCAGCAGCTTAGGGGGCGGGGTATCCTACAATGAGCAGTTCTTC	CASSLGGGVSYNEQFF
-	TRBV6-5	TRBJ1-2	-	TGTGCCAGCAGTTATTCCCCAGGGAGAACCTACACCTTC	CASSYSPGRTYTF
-	TRBV18	TRBJ1-5	-	TGTGCCAGCTCACCCAGCGTAGAAGGGCCCCAGCATTTT	CASSPSVEGPQHF
-	TRBV5-1	TRBJ2-2	-	TGCGCCAGCAGCTTGGACACTAACACCGGGGAGCTGTTTTTT	CASSLDTNTGELFF
-	TRBV20-1	TRBJ2-7	-	TGCAGTGGGGAGGAATACTACGAGCAGTACTTC	CSGEEYYEQYF
-	TRBV4-1	TRBJ2-2	TRBD2	TGCGCCAGCAGCCAGCGGGGACTAGCGGGTAACCGGAATGGCGGGGAGCTGTTTTTT	CASSQRGLAGNRNGGELFF
-	TRBV27	TRBJ2-5	-	TGTGCCAGCAGTCAGCCGGGACGACGAGAGACCCAGTACTTC	CASSQPGRRETQYF
-	TRBV11-2	TRBJ2-1	-	TGTGCCAGCAGCTTAACCCCCCTGACGGAGCAGTTCTTC	CASSLTPLTEQFF
-	TRBV5-4	TRBJ1-4	-	TGTGCCAGCAGCTCGAGGGGGGATGTTAATGAAAAACTGTTTTTT	CASSSRGDVNEKLFF